This T cell receptor (beta chain) is from a study of early T cells in non-severe SARS-CoV-2 infection. TCRdb called the 5' RACE reads again in MiXCR, with one record for every CDR3 protein. The repertoire consists of roughly 41,000 distinct CDR3 sequences, with approximately 5.1% occurring once and the leading ten covering about 4.9%. The sequenced sample was whole blood, obtained at baseline. This receptor was taken from an adult who was a healthcare worker with PCR-confirmed SARS-CoV-2 infection or an uninfected control (not recorded which).

CDR3 in amino acids: CASSLGRFASEAFF. The CDR3 nucleotides read TGCGCCAGCAGCTTGGGCAGGTTCGCGTCTGAAGCTTTCTTT. The chain combines TRBV5-1 with TRBJ1-1; D uncertain. CDR1 and CDR2 (germline): SGHRS, YFSETQ. This CDR3 region has 14 residues. The ends were cut back, 0 bases at V and 6 bases at J, with 12 bases in the middle. The full variable domain, with the rest looked up from reference TRBV5-1 and TRBJ1-1, is KAGVTQTPRYLIKTRGQQVTLSCSPISGHRSVSWYQQTPGQGLQFLFEYFSETQRNKGNFPGRFSGRQFSNSRSEMNVSTLELGDSALYLCASSLGRFASEAFFGQGTRLTVV.